The 3 T cell receptor beta chains in this list originate from one sample, sequenced in a study of T cell changes during pregnancy in multiple sclerosis. The method was immunoSEQ multiplex PCR; TCRdb's version includes in-frame clones alone and lacks a portion of them. The profile covers about 61,000 clones, with 90% appearing a single time and 0.85% to 0.95% taken by the ten largest. Here the sequenced sample was peripheral blood, taken in the first trimester of pregnancy. These receptors were collected from a female donor in good health, enrolled as a control in a pregnancy study.

For the CDR3, the DNA is TGTGCCAGCAGCGTCCATCAGGGGCGCGAGCAGTACTTC. It yields the protein CASSVHQGREQYF. The V gene is TRBV9, the J gene TRBJ2-7; the D gene is possibly TRBD1 (6 bases). V lost 2 bases and J 6 bases, leaving 12 bases between the germline ends. CDR1 and CDR2 from the germline V gene are SGDLS and YYNGEE. The CDR3 spans 13 residues.

The chain employs TRBV6-4 and TRBJ2-7; D unresolved. The CDR3 consists of 14 residues. V shed 3 bases and J shed 0 bases, with 9 bases lying between them. Germline loops: CDR1 MRHNA, CDR2 SNTAGT. The CDR3, as DNA: TGTGCCAGCAGTGAAGGTGGCGGCTCCTACGAGCAGTACTTC. Its protein product is CASSEGGGSYEQYF.

This clone was counted only a few times. The gene calls are TRBV19 and TRBJ1-5, with 8 bases matching TRBD1. The CDR3 consists of 13 residues. Germline trimming cut 7 bases from V and 4 bases from J; bases unmatched to any gene: 3. Looked up from germline, CDR1 is LNHDA and CDR2 is SQIVND (reference sequence). CDR3 protein: CASKDRANQPQHF. The CDR3 nucleotides read TGTGCCAGTAAGGACAGGGCGAATCAGCCCCAGCATTTT.